These 11 T cell receptor beta chains were all obtained from the same sample, sequenced in a study of T cell repertoires in cytomegalovirus infection (dated by TCRdb to between 2018 and 2021). TCRdb names Illumina HiSeq 1500 as the instrument used. TCRdb applied fastp at Q25 and MiXCR to the public reads, then kept only in-frame beta chains. Every CDR3 protein is listed once, alongside the most common genes and DNA of its rows. The sample contains around 900,000 distinct CDR3 sequences, around 29% of them found a single time. The ten largest clones represent over 11% of the sample. Per the publication, the treatment or condition label means: in vitro stimulation with specific CMV peptide epitopes to enrich CMV-specific T cells. The antigens of these receptors remain unknown. The sample consisted of cultured CD8+ T cells from PBMCs, taken from culture after CMV antigen stimulation. The source is a human donor in good health (CMV status not recorded). Some clones in this sample may be carry-over from other donors' samples.

The chain is built from TRBV7-2 and TRBJ2-4; 8 nucleotides agree with TRBD1. The V gene end was trimmed by 5 bases and the J gene end by 6 bases; junction bases not matched to a gene: 6. CDR1 and CDR2 from the germline V gene are SGHTA and FQGNSA. The CDR3 is 14 residues long. This CDR3 reads CASSARTGPNIQYF. As DNA, the CDR3 is TGTGCCAGCAGCGCGAGGACAGGGCCAAACATTCAGTACTTC.

V is TRBV20-1 and J is TRBJ1-2; tentative D call: TRBD1 (5 bases). CDR1 is DFQATT and CDR2 is SNEGSKA in the germline V gene (reference sequence). Trimming pared 6 bases from V and 4 bases from J, leaving 15 bases between. CDR3 length: 13 residues. The CDR3 loop reads CSALSGGPYGYTF. CDR3 nucleotides: TGCAGTGCCCTGAGCGGGGGTCCCTATGGCTACACCTTC.

Regarding this clonotype: A much larger clone lies one base from this, so it may be a read error. The rearrangement links TRBV7-2 to TRBJ2-7, with TRBD1 identical over 9 bases. The J segment lost 2 bases and the V segment lost 8 bases, leaving 7 bases of the junction unmatched. The germline CDR1 and CDR2 sequences are SGHTA and FQGNSA. The CDR3 is made up of 14 amino acids. The CDR3 reads CASGPRTGAYEQYV. For the CDR3, the DNA is TGTGCCAGCGGCCCTAGGACAGGGGCCTACGAGCAGTACGTC.

This clonotype appeared a few times. The chain has TRBV6-1 and TRBJ2-1; 8 nucleotides line up with TRBD1. Germline CDR1 and CDR2: MNHNS and SASEGT. The CDR3 has 17 residues. The V segment lost 0 bases and the J segment 5 bases; nucleotides outside the gene matches: 9. CDR3 protein: CASSEATTGVLNNEQFF. Written as DNA, the CDR3 is TGTGCCAGCAGTGAAGCAACGACAGGGGTTTTAAACAATGAGCAGTTCTTC.

This clonotype was detected only once. V is TRBV2 and J is TRBJ1-2, with no clear D. The CDR3 is 11 residues long. V lost 7 bases and J 1 base, leaving 4 bases between the germline ends. Per germline, CDR1 SNHLY and CDR2 FYNNEI. CDR3 loop: CASTINYGYTF. CDR3 DNA: TGTGCCAGCACCATTAACTATGGCTACACCTTC.

The chain is built from TRBV6-5 and TRBJ2-7; 8 bases align to TRBD2. Germline CDR1 reads MNHEY; CDR2 reads SVGAGI. Trimming took 5 bases from V and 6 from J; bases not matched to a gene: 18. The CDR3 sequence is 17 residues long. CDR3 nucleotide sequence: TGTGCCAGCAGTGAAGATTTACGGCGGGGGGCCCTAGGCGAGCAGTACTTC. Its protein product is CASSEDLRRGALGEQYF.

This clonotype came up a few times. The V call is TRBV7-3, the J call TRBJ2-2, with 14 nucleotides matching TRBD2. Germline CDR1 SGHTA, CDR2 FQGTGA. V gave up 5 bases and J gave up 0 bases; unmatched junction bases: 5. This CDR3 is 18 amino acids long. CDR3 sequence: CASSQGLAGDPNTGELFF. The CDR3 DNA sequence: TGTGCCAGCAGCCAGGGACTAGCGGGGGACCCGAACACCGGGGAGCTGTTTTTT.

This clonotype was counted many times. The genes are TRBV7-8 and TRBJ2-5; a weak D match, TRBD1 (5 bases). Germline V lookup: CDR1 SGHVS, CDR2 FQNEAQ. Deletions cut 5 bases from V and 3 bases from J, with 16 bases between. The CDR3 is 15 amino acids. CDR3 sequence: CASSHIRQPEETQYF. For the CDR3, the DNA is TGTGCCAGCAGCCACATACGACAGCCCGAAGAGACCCAGTACTTC.

This clonotype was observed at least ten times. The chain couples TRBV7-8 to TRBJ1-2; tentatively, D is TRBD1 (6 bases). V dropped 0 bases and J dropped 4 bases, with 12 bases sitting between them. The length of the CDR3 is 15 residues. Germline V CDR1 and CDR2: SGHVS, FQNEAQ. The DNA for the CDR3 is TGTGCCAGCAGCTTAGCCCGGGACACCCTCTATGGCTACACCTTC. Its protein product is CASSLARDTLYGYTF.

This clonotype was observed at least ten times. The V gene is TRBV7-9, the J gene TRBJ2-7; tentative D call: TRBD1 (6 bases). Germline CDR1 reads SEHNR; CDR2 reads FQNEAQ (reference sequence). This CDR3 has 12 amino acids. V lost 1 base and J 6 bases, leaving 7 bases between the germline ends. The CDR3 loop is CASSLGGGEQYV. The CDR3 DNA sequence: TGTGCCAGCAGCTTAGGAGGGGGCGAGCAGTACGTC.

The V call is TRBV10-3, the J call TRBJ2-7, with D perhaps being TRBD1 or TRBD2 (5 bases each). The V end lost 6 bases, the J end lost 9 bases, and 12 bases lay between the germline ends. CDR3 length equals 11 residues. Per germline, CDR1 ENHRY and CDR2 SYGVKD. For the CDR3, the DNA is TGTGCCATCAGGACGATGGGGACGCAGTACTTC. This sequence encodes CAIRTMGTQYF.